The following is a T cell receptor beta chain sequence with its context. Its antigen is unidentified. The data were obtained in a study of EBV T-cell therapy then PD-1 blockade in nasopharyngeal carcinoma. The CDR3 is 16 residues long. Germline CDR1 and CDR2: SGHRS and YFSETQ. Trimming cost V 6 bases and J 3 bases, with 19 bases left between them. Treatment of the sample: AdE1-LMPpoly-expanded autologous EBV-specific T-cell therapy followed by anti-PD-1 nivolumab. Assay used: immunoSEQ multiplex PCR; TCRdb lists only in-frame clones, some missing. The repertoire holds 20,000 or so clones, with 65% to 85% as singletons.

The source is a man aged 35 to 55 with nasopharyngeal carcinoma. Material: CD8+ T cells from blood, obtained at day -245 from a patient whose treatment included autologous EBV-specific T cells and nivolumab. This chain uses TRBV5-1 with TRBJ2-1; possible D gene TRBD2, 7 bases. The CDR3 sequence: CASTLGGQDFYNEQFF. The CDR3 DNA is TGCGCCAGCACCCTGGGGGGGCAGGACTTCTACAATGAGCAGTTCTTC. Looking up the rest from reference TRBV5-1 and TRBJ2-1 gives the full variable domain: KAGVTQTPRYLIKTRGQQVTLSCSPISGHRSVSWYQQTPGQGLQFLFEYFSETQRNKGNFPGRFSGRQFSNSRSEMNVSTLELGDSALYLCASTLGGQDFYNEQFFGPGTRLTVL.